This T cell receptor (beta chain) is from a study of cytomegalovirus exposure and HLA in healthy donors. In the case of this clone: The antigen remains unidentified.

Regarding donors, all were healthy bone marrow donors. CDR3 length: 15 amino acids. Study-wide points: The authors considered a cluster of highly shared sequence variants likely to be a sequencing artifact.

Vbeta (60) and Jbeta (13) primers were used in the PCR. Clones were sequenced by immunoSEQ multiplex PCR, and TCRdb holds only the in-frame ones, with some missing. The data hold about 160,000 clones, with around 80% observed a single time. The V gene is TRBV21-1, the J gene TRBJ1-2; the table's D call, TRBD1, has no DNA check behind it. TRBV21-1 is designated a pseudogene. Sequencing was done on a sample of PBMCs. The clonotype comes from a man between 35 and 55 years old in good health and CMV-seronegative. CDR3 sequence reads: CASNKRDSEYYGYTF. The CDR3 DNA reads TGTGCCAGCAATAAACGGGACAGCGAGTACTATGGCTACACCTTC.